The clone carrying this T cell receptor (delta chain) appeared a few times. No antigen is known for it. The protein TCRdb lists belongs to a much larger clone and differs from this DNA's translation at residue 21, which points to a read error; the protein shown is made from the DNA. TCRdb reanalyzed the multiplex PCR reads using CATT. The table includes around 50,000 delta-chain clones, around 2% detected once. The CDR3 is 24 residues long. Germline-derived CDR1 and CDR2 are TSWWSYY and QGS. These data belong to a study of γδ T cells in repeated Plasmodium falciparum infection. Study context: Over roughly 600 days, donors received four mosquito-bite P. falciparum NF54 infections. Each infection was followed by sampling at 21 days, plus baseline and some pre-infection draws.

Overall study findings and caveats: Compared with Australian children, Malian Vdelta2-negative repertoires seemed more clonal, less diverse, less shared. Donors in Mali lived in a small rural village, largely one ethnic group.

Flow sorting of PBMC yielded separate Vgamma9/Vdelta2+ and Vdelta2-negative gammadelta T cell populations for bulk repertoire analysis. The origin of this receptor is a pool of human donors (malaria-infected and uninfected, not separated). Sequencing input: gamma-delta T cells from blood. V and J are TRDV1 and TRDJ1, with 11 bases identical to TRDD3. CDR3 bases: TGTGCTCTTGGGGAACTTAATTTGGAAATTACTTCATACTGGGGGATATTCTACACCGATAGACTCATCTTT. This gives the protein CALGELNLEITSYWGIFYTDRLIF.